This T cell receptor beta chain was recorded in a study of T cells after posttransplantation cyclophosphamide. As to this clone: Its antigen is still unknown.

Cells defined as naive were viable CD3+CD4+ or CD3+CD8+ and CCR7+CD45RA+CD45RO-CD95-CD27+CD28+. The related graft donor's blood sample was taken on the day of bone marrow donation. Germline CDR1 ENHRY, CDR2 SYGVKD. The V end lost 4 bases, the J end lost 2 bases, and 5 bases lay between the germline ends. CDR3 size: 12 residues. Notes on the study in general: Tissue-infiltrating T cells from skin or gut overlapped little with blood T cells. Recipient CMV seropositivity and CMV reactivation strongly tracked TRB clonality. Later blood repertoires were often dominated by clones from the donor CD8+ memory compartment.

Assay: immunoSEQ multiplex PCR; the TCRdb copy retains only in-frame clones and omits some. The table lists about 15,000 clones, 94% of them singletons. The clonotype was recovered from a woman in her fifties or sixties in good health and a related stem cell transplant donor. The sequencing sample was made of naive CD4+ T cells sorted from blood. V and J are TRBV10-3 and TRBJ2-5; D not resolved. CDR3 DNA: TGTGCCATCAGTGCACAGCAAGAGACCCAGTACTTC. Amino acids: CAISAQQETQYF.